This is a list of T cell receptor beta chains from one sample in a study of radiotherapy plus CTLA-4 blockade in lung cancer. Repertoires were generated with immunoSEQ multiplex PCR, while TCRdb's copy carries only in-frame clones and drops some. The repertoire consists of some 71,000 clones, with around 77% occurring once and the leading ten covering 15% to 20%. This specimen was peripheral blood, taken from a patient treated with radiotherapy plus ipilimumab. Receptors originate from a human donor with non-small cell lung cancer whose response to radiotherapy plus ipilimumab could not be evaluated. Some clones in this sample may be carry-over from other donors' samples. CDR3s include the opening cysteine and the closing phenylalanine or tryptophan. D genes are given only for firm matches. Clone size is shown for a subset of rows, as once, few, many or a class of expanded clone.

.,TRBV19,TRBJ1-2,.,CASNHRSGRPEVDYGYTF,TGTGCCAGTAACCACAGGTCGGGCAGGCCCGAGGTGGACTATGGCTACACCTTC
TRBD1,TRBV6-5,TRBJ2-7,many,CASSYRDSPSYEQYF,TGTGCCAGCAGTTACAGGGACAGCCCTTCCTACGAGCAGTACTTC
.,TRBV2,TRBJ1-4,few,CASSELAGGGEKLFF,TGTGCCAGCAGTGAATTAGCTGGGGGAGGTGAAAAACTGTTTTTT
TRBD1,TRBV5-4,TRBJ2-3,.,CASTGQAGDTQYF,TGTGCCAGCACCGGACAGGCTGGGGATACGCAGTATTTT
.,TRBV7-3,TRBJ1-2,.,CASSSQGGTNYGYTF,TGTGCCAGCAGCTCCCAAGGAGGTACTAACTATGGCTACACCTTC
.,TRBV19,TRBJ1-5,.,CASSGGVGPGQPQHF,TGTGCCAGTAGCGGCGGGGTAGGTCCCGGACAGCCCCAGCATTTT
TRBD2,TRBV4-1,TRBJ2-7,.,CASSQPRGDPPYEQYF,TGCGCCAGCAGCCAGCCCCGGGGGGACCCTCCCTACGAGCAGTACTTC
TRBD1,TRBV15,TRBJ1-3,.,CATSWGQASGNTIYF,TGTGCCACCAGCTGGGGACAGGCCTCTGGAAACACCATATATTTT
TRBD2,TRBV7-2,TRBJ2-1,.,CASSLASGGYNEQFF,TGTGCCAGCAGCTTAGCTAGCGGGGGGTACAATGAGCAGTTCTTC
TRBD2,TRBV7-6,TRBJ2-3,.,CASSLRPAGSTDTQYF,TGTGCCAGCAGCTTACGGCCAGCGGGGTCCACAGATACGCAGTATTTT
.,TRBV4-2,TRBJ1-3,.,CASSQDPGSGNTIYF,TGTGCCAGCAGCCAAGATCCAGGGTCAGGAAACACCATATATTTT
TRBD1,TRBV29-1,TRBJ2-1,.,CSVEGRQGYYNEQFF,TGCAGCGTTGAAGGCCGACAGGGATACTACAATGAGCAGTTCTTC
TRBD1,TRBV5-1,TRBJ1-1,.,CASSAGDRGEAFF,TGCGCCAGCAGCGCGGGGGACAGGGGTGAAGCTTTCTTT
.,TRBV6-1,TRBJ2-3,.,CASSESVAATTDTQYF,TGTGCCAGCAGTGAATCAGTAGCGGCGACCACAGATACGCAGTATTTT
TRBD1,TRBV18,TRBJ1-1,.,CASSPSTGPNTEAFF,TGTGCCAGCTCACCGTCGACAGGGCCGAACACTGAAGCTTTCTTT
TRBD1,TRBV5-4,TRBJ1-5,.,CATKEGGGTGTQPQHF,TGTGCCACCAAAGAAGGGGGGGGGACAGGGACTCAGCCCCAGCATTTT
TRBD1,TRBV5-1,TRBJ2-2,.,CASSLQGGISGELFF,TGCGCCAGCAGCTTACAGGGGGGAATATCCGGGGAGCTGTTTTTT
.,TRBV11-2,TRBJ1-3,.,CASSLDRGYSGNTIYF,TGTGCCAGCAGCTTAGATAGAGGGTACTCTGGAAACACCATATATTTT
.,TRBV2,TRBJ1-4,.,CASSESGQSEKLFF,TGTGCCAGCAGTGAATCAGGTCAATCTGAAAAACTGTTTTTT
.,TRBV18,TRBJ2-7,.,CASSPGGDNDEQYF,TGTGCCAGCTCACCGGGGGGGGACAACGACGAGCAGTACTTC
.,TRBV29-1,TRBJ2-2,.,CSGSRGLNTGELFF,TGCAGCGGTTCACGGGGGTTGAACACCGGGGAGCTGTTTTTT
TRBD1,TRBV18,TRBJ1-1,.,CASSPTGLGEAFF,TGTGCCAGCTCACCGACAGGGCTGGGTGAAGCTTTCTTT
TRBD1,TRBV18,TRBJ2-3,.,CASSPQRDRGTDTQYF,TGTGCCAGCTCACCACAGCGGGACAGGGGTACAGATACGCAGTATTTT
TRBD1,TRBV7-2,TRBJ2-1,.,CASSFRQGELNEQFF,TGTGCCAGCAGCTTCCGACAGGGGGAACTGAATGAGCAGTTCTTC
TRBD1,TRBV4-2,TRBJ1-2,.,CASSQERTGGSYGYTF,TGTGCCAGCAGCCAAGAGCGGACAGGGGGCAGCTATGGCTACACCTTC
TRBD2,TRBV4-1,TRBJ2-5,.,CASSQDRLAGGRETQYF,TGCGCCAGCAGCCAAGATAGACTAGCGGGGGGGCGGGAGACCCAGTACTTC
.,TRBV6-5,TRBJ2-7,few,CASQFQDSYEQYF,TGTGCCAGTCAGTTCCAGGACTCCTACGAGCAGTACTTC
TRBD1,TRBV7-2,TRBJ1-1,.,CASSLERGRNTEAFF,TGTGCCAGCAGCTTAGAGAGGGGGCGGAACACTGAAGCTTTCTTT
TRBD2,TRBV5-1,TRBJ2-5,.,CASSLGVAGETQYF,TGCGCCAGCAGCTTGGGGGTAGCGGGAGAGACCCAGTACTTC
TRBD1,TRBV4-1,TRBJ2-2,.,CASSPLGQGKAGELFF,TGCGCCAGCAGCCCTCTCGGACAGGGCAAGGCCGGGGAGCTGTTTTTT
.,TRBV7-8,TRBJ2-5,.,CASSLVLPTGRGETQYF,TGTGCCAGCAGCTTAGTCCTCCCGACAGGCCGGGGAGAGACCCAGTACTTC
TRBD1,TRBV7-9,TRBJ1-1,.,CASSLGQGAEAFF,TGTGCCAGCAGCTTAGGACAGGGGGCTGAAGCTTTCTTT
TRBD1,TRBV18,TRBJ1-5,.,CASSSGTDQPQHF,TGTGCCAGCTCATCAGGGACAGATCAGCCCCAGCATTTT
.,TRBV4-1,TRBJ2-1,.,CASSQDATLGGSPHEQFF,TGCGCCAGCAGCCAAGACGCCACCCTAGGTGGTAGTCCCCATGAGCAGTTCTTC
.,TRBV19,TRBJ2-7,once,CASSVGREQYF,TGTGCCAGTAGTGTTGGTCGGGAGCAGTACTTC
TRBD2,TRBV7-6,TRBJ2-7,.,CASSLAQEREPSF,TGTGCCAGCAGCTTAGCACAAGAGCGGGAACCGTCGTTC
.,TRBV7-6,TRBJ1-6,.,CASSPEVPGNSPLHF,TGTGCCAGCAGCCCTGAGGTGCCTGGTAATTCACCCCTCCACTTT
TRBD2,TRBV5-6,TRBJ2-5,.,CASSAHYQAGGRQETQYF,TGTGCCAGCAGCGCCCACTATCAAGCGGGGGGGCGCCAAGAGACCCAGTACTTC
.,TRBV5-6,TRBJ1-1,.,CASTGAGVDTEAFF,TGTGCCAGCACTGGGGCGGGGGTCGACACTGAAGCTTTCTTT
TRBD1,TRBV28,TRBJ1-1,.,CASSLPGQGEAFF,TGTGCCAGCAGTCTCCCCGGACAGGGCGAAGCTTTCTTT
.,TRBV28,TRBJ1-2,few,CASSFGSNYGYTF,TGTGCCAGCAGTTTCGGGAGTAACTATGGCTACACCTTC
TRBD1,TRBV2,TRBJ1-2,.,CASSEVTPGQANYGYTF,TGTGCCAGCAGTGAGGTTACGCCGGGACAGGCTAACTATGGCTACACCTTC
.,TRBV7-3,TRBJ2-1,.,CASSPPPAGALFDYNEQFF,TGTGCCAGCAGCCCACCCCCCGCGGGGGCCCTATTTGATTACAATGAGCAGTTCTTC
TRBD1,TRBV2,TRBJ2-5,once,CARQGNQETQYF,TGTGCCAGACAGGGGAACCAAGAGACCCAGTACTTC
.,TRBV29-1,TRBJ1-5,.,CSVNNSSNQPQHF,TGCAGCGTGAACAACAGTAGCAATCAGCCCCAGCATTTT
.,TRBV5-1,TRBJ2-5,.,CASSPDRLSETQYF,TGCGCCAGCAGCCCCGACAGGCTATCAGAGACCCAGTACTTC
.,TRBV2,TRBJ1-3,few,CASGTSFSIYF,TGTGCTTCAGGAACCTCGTTCTCCATATATTTT
.,TRBV4-1,TRBJ1-1,.,CASTSRGTDMNTEAFF,TGCGCCAGCACCTCAAGGGGAACAGATATGAACACTGAAGCTTTCTTT
TRBD1,TRBV5-1,TRBJ2-1,.,CASSETPGGSYNEQFF,TGCGCCAGCAGCGAAACTCCAGGGGGCTCCTACAATGAGCAGTTCTTC
.,TRBV9,TRBJ2-1,few,CASSVARASQSYNEQFF,TGTGCCAGCAGCGTAGCTCGAGCTAGTCAGTCCTACAATGAGCAGTTCTTC
TRBD2,TRBV28,TRBJ2-5,.,CASSFPRLAGEETQYF,TGTGCCAGCAGTTTCCCCCGACTAGCCGGGGAGGAGACCCAGTACTTC
TRBD1,TRBV19,TRBJ2-7,.,CASSIVQGFIYEQYF,TGTGCCAGTAGTATTGTACAGGGGTTTATATACGAGCAGTACTTC
.,TRBV4-3,TRBJ2-3,.,CASSRAVTDTQYF,TGCGCCAGCAGCAGAGCGGTCACAGATACGCAGTATTTT
TRBD1,TRBV19,TRBJ1-5,few,CASKDRVGGPQHF,TGTGCCAGTAAAGACAGGGTGGGAGGGCCCCAGCATTTT
.,TRBV2,TRBJ2-3,.,CASSDRLGTDTQYF,TGTGCCAGCAGTGATCGGTTAGGCACAGATACGCAGTATTTT
.,TRBV19,TRBJ1-5,few,CASSSHGSNQPQHF,TGTGCCAGCAGCTCGCACGGGAGCAATCAGCCCCAGCATTTT
TRBD2,TRBV4-3,TRBJ2-1,.,CASSQERTSGLGEQFF,TGCGCCAGCAGCCAAGAGAGGACTAGCGGACTAGGTGAGCAGTTCTTC
.,TRBV27,TRBJ1-4,.,CASSPRDEKLFF,TGTGCCAGCAGTCCCCGGGATGAAAAACTGTTTTTT
.,TRBV28,TRBJ2-7,.,CASSFSTGGSEQYF,TGTGCCAGCAGTTTCAGTACAGGAGGGTCCGAGCAGTACTTC